The rows below give T cell receptor beta chains drawn from one sample of a study of blood T cell repertoires in COVID-19. The repertoire was sequenced with immunoSEQ multiplex PCR; TCRdb's copy has only in-frame clones and lacks some. The sample has about 180,000 clones; 80% to 90% are singletons. Source material: peripheral blood. All receptors come from a woman of 80 years or more with COVID-19, enrolled during active disease. Each CDR3 is given with its conserved first and last residue. The order of the fields is clone size, V gene, J gene, D gene, CDR3 protein, CDR3 DNA. D genes are given only for firm matches. Expanded clones get a size class; other rows say once, few or many, or leave the size out.

-	TRBV4-3	TRBJ2-3	-	CASSHTVGGTDTQYF	TGCGCCAGCAGCCATACCGTTGGGGGGACAGATACGCAGTATTTT
-	TRBV6-1	TRBJ2-7	-	CASSEEIYEQYF	TGTGCCAGCAGTGAGGAGATCTACGAGCAGTACTTC
few	TRBV7-2	TRBJ1-5	-	CASSLGSPGQPQHF	TGTGCCAGCAGCTTAGGATCGCCGGGTCAGCCCCAGCATTTT
-	TRBV29-1	TRBJ2-7	-	CSVVATTQLYEQYF	TGCAGCGTTGTAGCCACCACTCAGCTCTACGAGCAGTACTTC
-	TRBV28	TRBJ2-6	-	CASSLGGGSGANVLTF	TGTGCCAGCAGTTTAGGCGGCGGCTCTGGGGCCAACGTCCTGACTTTC
few	TRBV7-6	TRBJ1-2	-	CASSLGTPEAGGYTF	TGTGCCAGCAGCTTAGGGACACCCGAGGCGGGGGGCTACACCTTC
-	TRBV4-1	TRBJ2-5	TRBD2	CASSQGLAETQETQYF	TGCGCCAGCAGCCAAGGACTAGCGGAGACACAAGAGACCCAGTACTTC
-	TRBV2	TRBJ2-7	-	CATHPDSSYEQYF	TGTGCCACTCACCCGGACTCGAGCTACGAGCAGTACTTC
-	TRBV2	TRBJ1-3	-	CASSDEQGGSGNTIYF	TGTGCCAGCAGTGACGAACAGGGAGGGTCTGGAAACACCATATATTTT
-	TRBV7-3	TRBJ1-5	-	CAQGGFGQPQHF	TGTGCCCAGGGTGGTTTCGGACAGCCCCAGCATTTT
-	TRBV9	TRBJ2-2	-	CASSVGVGRDTGELFF	TGTGCCAGCAGCGTAGGGGTAGGCAGGGACACCGGGGAGCTGTTTTTT
-	TRBV20-1	TRBJ1-6	-	CSASQGINSPLHF	TGCAGTGCTAGTCAGGGGATTAATTCACCCCTCCACTTT
-	TRBV3-1/TRBV3-2	TRBJ1-1	-	CASSPRVLNTEAFF	TGTGCCAGCAGTCCTCGGGTGCTGAACACTGAAGCTTTCTTT
-	TRBV5-1	TRBJ1-6	-	CASSFLDGRNSPLHF	TGCGCCAGCAGCTTTCTAGACGGTAGAAATTCACCCCTCCACTTT
-	TRBV2	TRBJ1-5	TRBD1	CASSEADRVSGQPQHF	TGTGCCAGCAGTGAAGCGGACAGGGTAAGCGGTCAGCCCCAGCATTTT
-	TRBV28	TRBJ2-7	TRBD2	CASSLIAGSYEQYF	TGTGCCAGCAGTTTAATAGCGGGTTCCTACGAGCAGTACTTC
-	TRBV2	TRBJ2-1	-	CASSGTASWNEQFF	TGTGCCAGCAGTGGTACGGCTAGCTGGAATGAGCAGTTCTTC